The 2 T cell receptor beta chains reported below all come from one sample, sequenced in a study of T-cell memory formation after mild COVID-19. TCRdb redid the calling of the 5' RACE reads with MiXCR, one entry per CDR3 protein. The table includes some 250,000 distinct CDR3 sequences, over 15% detected once. Source material: PBMCs or a T cell subset sorted from them (not recorded which). The receptors were sampled from a man between 18 and 29 years old who had mild COVID-19 (a few samples of this study predate the infection). Cell type and time point are not known.

The chain employs TRBV24-1 and TRBJ1-5; 7 bases match TRBD1. CDR1 and CDR2 from the germline V gene are KGHDR and SFDVKD. Losses at the gene ends were 7 bases for V and 7 bases for J; bases not matched to a gene: 6. The CDR3 has 13 residues. The CDR3 DNA is TGTGCCACCAGCGGACAGGCCGGGCAGCCCCAGCATTTT. It yields the protein CATSGQAGQPQHF.

In its sample, this clonotype was seen many times. V and J are TRBV5-5 and TRBJ2-4; D unresolved. This CDR3 region has 15 residues. Trimming removed 1 base from V and 11 bases from J, with 19 bases in between. The germline V gene encodes CDR1 SGHKS and CDR2 YYEKEE (reference sequence). CDR3 DNA sequence: TGTGCCAGCAGCTTGCTCACAGCCGAGCTTATAGTTCAGTACTTC. Translated, it gives CASSLLTAELIVQYF.